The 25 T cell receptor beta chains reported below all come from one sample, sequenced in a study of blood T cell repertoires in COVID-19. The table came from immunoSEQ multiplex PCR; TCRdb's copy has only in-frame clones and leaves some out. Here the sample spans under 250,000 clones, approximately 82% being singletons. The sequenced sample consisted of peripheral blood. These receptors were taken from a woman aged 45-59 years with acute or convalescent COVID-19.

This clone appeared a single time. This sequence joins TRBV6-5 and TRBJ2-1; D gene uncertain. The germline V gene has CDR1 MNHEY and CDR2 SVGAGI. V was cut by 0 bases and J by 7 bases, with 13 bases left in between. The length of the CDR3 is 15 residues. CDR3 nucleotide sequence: TGTGCCAGCAGTTACTCGAAGATTGGGCTGAATGAGCAGTTCTTC. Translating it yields CASSYSKIGLNEQFF.

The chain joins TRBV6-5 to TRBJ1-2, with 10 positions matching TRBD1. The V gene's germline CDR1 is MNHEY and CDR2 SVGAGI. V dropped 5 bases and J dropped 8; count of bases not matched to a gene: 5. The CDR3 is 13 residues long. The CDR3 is CASSRDRGEGYTF. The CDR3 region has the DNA TGTGCCAGCAGTCGGGACAGGGGAGAGGGCTACACCTTC.

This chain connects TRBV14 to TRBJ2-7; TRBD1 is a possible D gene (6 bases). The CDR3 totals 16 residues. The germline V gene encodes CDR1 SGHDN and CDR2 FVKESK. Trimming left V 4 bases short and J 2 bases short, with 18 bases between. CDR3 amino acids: CASSRRTGIRAYEQYF. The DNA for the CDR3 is TGTGCCAGCAGCCGACGAACAGGGATAAGGGCCTACGAGCAGTACTTC. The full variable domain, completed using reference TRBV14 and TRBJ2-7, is EAGVTQFPSHSVIEKGQTVTLRCDPISGHDNLYWYRRVMGKEIKFLLHFVKESKQDESGMPNNRFLAERTGGTYSTLKVQPAELEDSGVYFCASSRRTGIRAYEQYFGPGTRLTVT.

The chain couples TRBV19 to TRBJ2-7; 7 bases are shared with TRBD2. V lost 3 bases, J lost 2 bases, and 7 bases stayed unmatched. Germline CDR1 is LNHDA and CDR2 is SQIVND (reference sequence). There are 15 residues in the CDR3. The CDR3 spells CASSMAASGTYEQYF. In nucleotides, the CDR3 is TGTGCCAGTAGTATGGCGGCTAGCGGAACCTACGAGCAGTACTTC.

The CDR3 DNA follows: TGTGCCAGCAGCTCGGTGGACAGGGGGCTATCTGAAGCTTTCTTT. This encodes CASSSVDRGLSEAFF. The chain has TRBV7-9 and TRBJ1-1; 11 positions match TRBD1. Trimming removed 4 bases from V and 6 bases from J; junction bases left unmatched: 7. Germline-derived CDR1 and CDR2 are SEHNR and FQNEAQ (reference sequence). The CDR3 is 15 residues long.

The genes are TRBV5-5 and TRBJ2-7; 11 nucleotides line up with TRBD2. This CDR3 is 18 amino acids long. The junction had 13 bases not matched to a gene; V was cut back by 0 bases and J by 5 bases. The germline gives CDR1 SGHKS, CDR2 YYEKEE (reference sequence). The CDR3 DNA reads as TGTGCCAGCAGCTTGGCCTCTAGCGGGAGGCCGATTCGGCACGAGCAGTACTTC. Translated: CASSLASSGRPIRHEQYF.

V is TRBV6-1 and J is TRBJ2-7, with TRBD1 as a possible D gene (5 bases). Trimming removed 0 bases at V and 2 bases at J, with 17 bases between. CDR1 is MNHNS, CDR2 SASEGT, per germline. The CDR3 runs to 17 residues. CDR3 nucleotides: TGTGCCAGCAGTGAAGCCGACCCCGGAGCAGGGACCTACGAGCAGTACTTC. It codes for CASSEADPGAGTYEQYF.

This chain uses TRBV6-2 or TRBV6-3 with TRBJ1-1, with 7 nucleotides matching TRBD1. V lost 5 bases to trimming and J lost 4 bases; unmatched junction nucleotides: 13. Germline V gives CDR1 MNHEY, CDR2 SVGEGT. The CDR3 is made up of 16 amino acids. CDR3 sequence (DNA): TGTGCCAGCAGTCCATACGAGGGGGCGGCTGGCACTGAAGCTTTCTTT. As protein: CASSPYEGAAGTEAFF.

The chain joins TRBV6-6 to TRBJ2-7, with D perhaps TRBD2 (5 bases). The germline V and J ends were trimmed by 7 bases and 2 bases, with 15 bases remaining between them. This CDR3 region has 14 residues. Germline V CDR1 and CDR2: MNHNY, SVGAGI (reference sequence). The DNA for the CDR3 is TGTGCCAGCACCAGTAGCGTTACAGCCTACGAGCAGTACTTC. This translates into CASTSSVTAYEQYF.

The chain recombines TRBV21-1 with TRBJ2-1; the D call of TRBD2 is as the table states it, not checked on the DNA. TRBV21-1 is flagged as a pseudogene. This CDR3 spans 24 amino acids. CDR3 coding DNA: TGTGCCAGCAGCAAAGAGGGCGGGACTAGCGCCAGACCGTGGGCCGCTAGCTCCTACAATGAGCAGTTCTTC. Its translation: CASSKEGGTSARPWAASSYNEQFF.

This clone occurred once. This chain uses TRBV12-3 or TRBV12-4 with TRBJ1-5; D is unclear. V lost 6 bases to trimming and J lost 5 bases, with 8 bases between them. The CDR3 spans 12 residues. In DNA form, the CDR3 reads TGTGCCAGCAGCCGGGATGATCAGCCCCAGCATTTT. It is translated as CASSRDDQPQHF.

As DNA, the CDR3 is TGTGCCAGCACCTCCCACAGGACCATCCTGGATGGCTACACCTTC. Residues: CASTSHRTILDGYTF. This chain uses TRBV28 with TRBJ1-2; D perhaps matches TRBD1 (5 bases). With 7 bases removed from V and 6 bases from J, the gap between germline ends came to 21 bases. The CDR3 runs to 15 residues. Germline V gives CDR1 MDHEN, CDR2 SYDVKM.

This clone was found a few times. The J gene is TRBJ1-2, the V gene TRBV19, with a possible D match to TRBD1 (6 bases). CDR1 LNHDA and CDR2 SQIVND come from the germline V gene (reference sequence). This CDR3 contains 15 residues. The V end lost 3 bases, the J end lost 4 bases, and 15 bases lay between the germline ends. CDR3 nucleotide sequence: TGTGCCAGTAGTATTTACGAACAGGGAAGCTATGGCTACACCTTC. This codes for CASSIYEQGSYGYTF.

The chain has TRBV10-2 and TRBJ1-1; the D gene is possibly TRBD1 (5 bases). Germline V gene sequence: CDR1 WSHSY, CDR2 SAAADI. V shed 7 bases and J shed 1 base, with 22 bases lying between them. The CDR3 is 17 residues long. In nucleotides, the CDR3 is TGCGCCAGCATTAAGGGAGGAGGGCAGGGAGAGAACACTGAAGCTTTCTTT. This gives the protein CASIKGGGQGENTEAFF.

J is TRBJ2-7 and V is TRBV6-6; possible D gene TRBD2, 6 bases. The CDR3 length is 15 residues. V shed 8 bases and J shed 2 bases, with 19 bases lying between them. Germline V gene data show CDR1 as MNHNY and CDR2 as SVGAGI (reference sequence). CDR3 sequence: CASRGGYENTYEQYF. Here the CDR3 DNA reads TGTGCCAGCCGTGGGGGGTACGAGAATACCTACGAGCAGTACTTC.

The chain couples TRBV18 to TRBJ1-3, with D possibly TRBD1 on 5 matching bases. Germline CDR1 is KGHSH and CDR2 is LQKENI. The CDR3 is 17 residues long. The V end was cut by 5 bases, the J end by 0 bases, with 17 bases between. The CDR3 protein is CASSSLPDRPSGNTIYF. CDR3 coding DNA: TGTGCCAGCTCATCCCTGCCCGACAGACCCTCTGGAAACACCATATATTTT.

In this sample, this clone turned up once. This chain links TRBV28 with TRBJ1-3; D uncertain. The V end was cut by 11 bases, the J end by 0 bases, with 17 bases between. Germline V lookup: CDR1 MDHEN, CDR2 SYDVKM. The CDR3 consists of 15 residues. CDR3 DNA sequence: TGTGCCTCAAACCGAGGTGTTAGCTCTGGAAACACCATATATTTT. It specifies CASNRGVSSGNTIYF.

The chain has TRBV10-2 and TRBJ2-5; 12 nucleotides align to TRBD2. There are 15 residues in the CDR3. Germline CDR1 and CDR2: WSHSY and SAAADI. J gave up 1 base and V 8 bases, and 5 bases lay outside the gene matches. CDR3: CASLAGGPGQETQYF. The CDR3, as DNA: TGCGCCAGCCTAGCGGGAGGGCCCGGCCAAGAGACCCAGTACTTC.

This chain's CDR3 is CASSLVGLGIGTEAFF. The CDR3 DNA reads as TGCGCCAGCAGCTTGGTTGGACTCGGGATTGGGACTGAAGCTTTCTTT. V gene TRBV5-1 combines with J gene TRBJ1-1; D ambiguous. Germline CDR1 SGHRS, CDR2 YFSETQ. CDR3 length: 16 residues. V lost 0 bases and J 5 bases, leaving 17 bases between the germline ends.

CDR3 sequence (DNA): TGTGCCAGCAGTGAACAAAGGGGTTGGCAGTATTTT. It is translated as CASSEQRGWQYF. The chain is built from TRBV6-1 and TRBJ2-3; D is perhaps TRBD1 (5 bases). This CDR3 has 12 residues. CDR1 MNHNS and CDR2 SASEGT come from the germline V gene. V was pared by 2 bases and J by 11 bases, with 11 bases between.

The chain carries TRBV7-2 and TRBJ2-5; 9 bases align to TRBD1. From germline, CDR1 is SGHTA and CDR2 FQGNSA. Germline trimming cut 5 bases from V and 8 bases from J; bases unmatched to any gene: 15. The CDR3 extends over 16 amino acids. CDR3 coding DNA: TGTGCCAGCAGCCAGTATAGGACAGGGGCCAATTTAACCCAGTACTTC. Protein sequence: CASSQYRTGANLTQYF.

CDR3 amino acids: CASSLGERGYEQYF. CDR3 coding DNA: TGTGCCAGCAGCTTGGGGGAGCGGGGCTACGAGCAGTACTTC. The chain combines TRBV5-6 with TRBJ2-7; 7 bases are a match to TRBD2. The trim removed 0 bases at V and 3 bases at J, leaving 3 bases unmatched. The CDR3 loop spans 14 amino acids. CDR1 is SGHDT, CDR2 YYEEEE, per germline.

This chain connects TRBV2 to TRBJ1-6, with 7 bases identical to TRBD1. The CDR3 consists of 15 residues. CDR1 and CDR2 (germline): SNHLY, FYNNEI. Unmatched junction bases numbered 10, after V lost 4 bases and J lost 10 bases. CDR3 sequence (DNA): TGTGCCAGCAGTGGGGGACAGACCGAGGTGTCACCCCTCCACTTT. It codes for CASSGGQTEVSPLHF.

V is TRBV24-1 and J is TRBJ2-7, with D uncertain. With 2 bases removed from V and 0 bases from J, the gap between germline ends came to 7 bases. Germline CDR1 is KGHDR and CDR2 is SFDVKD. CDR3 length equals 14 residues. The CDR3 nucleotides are TGTGCCACCAGTGATTCAGGCTTCTCCTACGAGCAGTACTTC. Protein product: CATSDSGFSYEQYF.

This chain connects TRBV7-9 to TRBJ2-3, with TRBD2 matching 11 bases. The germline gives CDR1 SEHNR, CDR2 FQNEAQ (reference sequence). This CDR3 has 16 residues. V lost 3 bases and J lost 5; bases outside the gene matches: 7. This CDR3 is CASSFLAGGPVDTQYF. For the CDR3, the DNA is TGTGCCAGCAGCTTTTTAGCGGGAGGGCCAGTAGATACGCAGTATTTT.